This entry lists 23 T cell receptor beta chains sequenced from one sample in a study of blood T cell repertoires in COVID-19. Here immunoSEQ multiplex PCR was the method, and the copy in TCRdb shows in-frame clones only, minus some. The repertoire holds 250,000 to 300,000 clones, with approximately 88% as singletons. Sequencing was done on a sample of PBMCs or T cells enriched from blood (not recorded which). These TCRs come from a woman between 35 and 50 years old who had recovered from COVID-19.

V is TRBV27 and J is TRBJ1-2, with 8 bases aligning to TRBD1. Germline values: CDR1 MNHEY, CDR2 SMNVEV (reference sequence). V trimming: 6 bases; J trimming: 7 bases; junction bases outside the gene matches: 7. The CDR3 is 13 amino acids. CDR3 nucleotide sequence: TGTGCCAGCAGAGCAACAGGGGGAGCTGGCTACACCTTC. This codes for CASRATGGAGYTF.

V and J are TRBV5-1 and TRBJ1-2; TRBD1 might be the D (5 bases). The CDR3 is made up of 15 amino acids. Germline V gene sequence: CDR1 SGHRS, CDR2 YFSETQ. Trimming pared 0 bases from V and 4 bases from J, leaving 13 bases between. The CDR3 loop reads CASSLDSPRGYGYTF. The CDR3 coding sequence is TGCGCCAGCAGCTTGGACAGTCCAAGGGGCTATGGCTACACCTTC.

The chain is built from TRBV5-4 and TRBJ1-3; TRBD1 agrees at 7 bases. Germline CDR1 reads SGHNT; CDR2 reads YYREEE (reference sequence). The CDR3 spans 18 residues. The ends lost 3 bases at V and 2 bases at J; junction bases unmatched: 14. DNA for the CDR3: TGTGCCAGCAGCTCCATTTCAACCCGAGACAGGGCTGGAAACACCATATATTTT. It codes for CASSSISTRDRAGNTIYF.

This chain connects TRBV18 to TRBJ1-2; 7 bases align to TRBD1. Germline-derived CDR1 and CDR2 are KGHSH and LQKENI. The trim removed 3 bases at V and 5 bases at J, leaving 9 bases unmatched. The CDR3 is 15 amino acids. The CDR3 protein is CASSPRQGIWYGYTF. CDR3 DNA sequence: TGTGCCAGCTCACCCAGACAGGGAATATGGTATGGCTACACCTTC.

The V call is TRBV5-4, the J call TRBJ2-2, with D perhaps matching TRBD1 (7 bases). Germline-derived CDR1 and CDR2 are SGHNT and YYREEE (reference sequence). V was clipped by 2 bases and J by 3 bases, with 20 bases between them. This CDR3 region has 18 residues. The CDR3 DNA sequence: TGTGCCAGCAGCTTCGACCAGGGGGGTATCATGGACACCGGGGAGCTGTTTTTT. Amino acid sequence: CASSFDQGGIMDTGELFF.

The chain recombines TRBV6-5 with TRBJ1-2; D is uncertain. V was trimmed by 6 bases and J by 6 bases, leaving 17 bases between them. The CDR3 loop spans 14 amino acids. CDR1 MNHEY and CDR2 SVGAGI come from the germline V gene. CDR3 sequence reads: CASRSAGEGDGYTF. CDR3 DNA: TGTGCCAGCAGAAGTGCTGGGGAGGGAGATGGCTACACCTTC.

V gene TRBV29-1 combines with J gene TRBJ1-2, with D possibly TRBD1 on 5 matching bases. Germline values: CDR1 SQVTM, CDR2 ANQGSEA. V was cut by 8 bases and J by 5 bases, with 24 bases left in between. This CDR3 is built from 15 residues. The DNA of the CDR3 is TGCAGCATAACGGGGGAATCCGGGATTTCTTATGGCTACACCTTC. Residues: CSITGESGISYGYTF.

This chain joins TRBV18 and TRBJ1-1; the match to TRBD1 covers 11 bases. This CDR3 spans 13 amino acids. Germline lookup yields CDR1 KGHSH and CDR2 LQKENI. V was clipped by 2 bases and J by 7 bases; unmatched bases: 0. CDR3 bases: TGTGCCAGCTCACCAGGGACAGGGGGTGAAGCTTTCTTT. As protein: CASSPGTGGEAFF.

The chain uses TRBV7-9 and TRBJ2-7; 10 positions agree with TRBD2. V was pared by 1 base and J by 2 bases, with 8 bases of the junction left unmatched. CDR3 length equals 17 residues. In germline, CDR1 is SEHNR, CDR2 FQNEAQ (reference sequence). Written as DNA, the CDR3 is TGTGCCAGCAGCTTAGGGAGGCTAGCGGGGGAAACCTACGAGCAGTACTTC. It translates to CASSLGRLAGETYEQYF.

CDR3 in DNA: TGTGCCAGCAGTGAATACGGCAGGGGATGGAACACTGAAGCTTTCTTT. Its protein is CASSEYGRGWNTEAFF. This chain uses TRBV6-1 with TRBJ1-1, with a weak D call TRBD1 (6 bases). Germline V lookup: CDR1 MNHNS, CDR2 SASEGT. This CDR3 spans 16 amino acids. The V end was cut by 2 bases, the J end by 1 base, with 14 bases between.

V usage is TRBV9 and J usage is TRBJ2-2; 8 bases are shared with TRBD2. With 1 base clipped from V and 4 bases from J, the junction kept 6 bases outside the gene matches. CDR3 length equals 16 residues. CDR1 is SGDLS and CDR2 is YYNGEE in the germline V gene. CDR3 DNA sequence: TGTGCCAGCAGCGTAACGGGGGGGCCGAGCACCGGGGAGCTGTTTTTT. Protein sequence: CASSVTGGPSTGELFF.

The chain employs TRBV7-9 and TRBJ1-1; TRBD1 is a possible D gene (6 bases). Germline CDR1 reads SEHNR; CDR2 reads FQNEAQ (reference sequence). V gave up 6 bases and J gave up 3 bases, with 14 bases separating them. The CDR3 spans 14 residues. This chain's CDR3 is CASRTTGRYTEAFF. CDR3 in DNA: TGTGCCAGCAGGACCACAGGGCGATACACTGAAGCTTTCTTT.

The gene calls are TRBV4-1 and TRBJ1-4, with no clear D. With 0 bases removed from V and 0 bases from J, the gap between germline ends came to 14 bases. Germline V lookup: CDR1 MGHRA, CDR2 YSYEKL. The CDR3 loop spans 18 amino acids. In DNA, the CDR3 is TGCGCCAGCAGCCAAGACCCTGTAATTCTTGCAACTAATGAAAAACTGTTTTTT. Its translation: CASSQDPVILATNEKLFF.

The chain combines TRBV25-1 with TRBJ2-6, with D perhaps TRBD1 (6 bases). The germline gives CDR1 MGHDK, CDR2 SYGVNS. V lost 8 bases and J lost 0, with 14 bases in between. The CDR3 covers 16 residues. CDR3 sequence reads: CASSGDRNSGANVLTF. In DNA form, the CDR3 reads TGTGCCAGCTCAGGGGATCGAAACTCTGGGGCCAACGTCCTGACTTTC.

CDR3: CASSLGLDTDTQYF. In DNA, the CDR3 is TGTGCCAGCAGCTTGGGACTTGACACAGATACGCAGTATTTT. This chain links TRBV7-2 with TRBJ2-3; D is possibly TRBD2 (6 bases). Germline V gene data show CDR1 as SGHTA and CDR2 as FQGNSA. The CDR3 has 14 amino acids. Trimming pared 3 bases from V and 2 bases from J, leaving 9 bases between.

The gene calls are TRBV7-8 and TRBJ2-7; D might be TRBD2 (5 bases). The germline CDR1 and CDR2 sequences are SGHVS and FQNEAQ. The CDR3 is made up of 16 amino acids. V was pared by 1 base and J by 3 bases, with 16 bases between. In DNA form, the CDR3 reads TGTGCCAGCAGCTTAGGAGTACGGACCGGGGACTACGAGCAGTACTTC. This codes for CASSLGVRTGDYEQYF.

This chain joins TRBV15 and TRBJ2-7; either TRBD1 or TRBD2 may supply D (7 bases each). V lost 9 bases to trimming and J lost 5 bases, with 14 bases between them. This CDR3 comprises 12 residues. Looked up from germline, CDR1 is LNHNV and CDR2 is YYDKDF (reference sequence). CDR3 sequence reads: CATSGTANEQYF. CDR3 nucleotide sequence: TGTGCCACAAGCGGGACAGCCAACGAGCAGTACTTC.

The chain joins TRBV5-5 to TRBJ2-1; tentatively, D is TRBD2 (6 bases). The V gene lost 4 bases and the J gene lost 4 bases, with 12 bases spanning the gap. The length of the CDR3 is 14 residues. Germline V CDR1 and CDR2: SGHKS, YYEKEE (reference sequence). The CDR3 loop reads CASSIRTIYNEQFF. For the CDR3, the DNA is TGTGCCAGCAGCATAAGGACTATATACAATGAGCAGTTCTTC.

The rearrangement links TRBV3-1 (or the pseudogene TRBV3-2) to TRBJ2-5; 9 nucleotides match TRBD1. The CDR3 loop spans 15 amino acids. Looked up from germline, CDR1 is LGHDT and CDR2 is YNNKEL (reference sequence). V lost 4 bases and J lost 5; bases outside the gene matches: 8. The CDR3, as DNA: TGTGCCAGCAGCCCTAACCGGGACAGGGTTGAGACCCAGTACTTC. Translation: CASSPNRDRVETQYF.

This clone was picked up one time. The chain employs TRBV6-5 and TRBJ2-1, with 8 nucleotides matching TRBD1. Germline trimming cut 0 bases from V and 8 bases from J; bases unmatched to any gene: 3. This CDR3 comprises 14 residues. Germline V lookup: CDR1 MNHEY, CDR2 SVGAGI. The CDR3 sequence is CASSYSGQGHEQFF. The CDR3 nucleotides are TGTGCCAGCAGTTACTCAGGACAGGGCCATGAGCAGTTCTTC.

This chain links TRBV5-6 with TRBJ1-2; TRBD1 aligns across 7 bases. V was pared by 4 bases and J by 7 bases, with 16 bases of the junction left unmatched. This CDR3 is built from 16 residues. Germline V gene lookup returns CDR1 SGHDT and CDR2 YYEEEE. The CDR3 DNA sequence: TGTGCCAGCAGCATCCGGACAGGAGGCAGGATGGCTGGCTACACCTTC. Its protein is CASSIRTGGRMAGYTF.

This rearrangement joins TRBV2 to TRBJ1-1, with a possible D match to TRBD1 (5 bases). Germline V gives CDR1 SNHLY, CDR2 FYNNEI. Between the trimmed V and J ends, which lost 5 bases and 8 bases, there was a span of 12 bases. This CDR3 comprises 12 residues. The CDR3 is CASSIAGREAFF. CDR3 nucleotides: TGTGCCAGCAGTATTGCAGGGCGGGAAGCTTTCTTT.

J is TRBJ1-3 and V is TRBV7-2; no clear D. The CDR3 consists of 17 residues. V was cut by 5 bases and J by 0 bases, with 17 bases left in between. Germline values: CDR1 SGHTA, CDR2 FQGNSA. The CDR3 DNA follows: TGTGCCAGCAGCCCTGATAGAGGGCCTAACTCTGGAAACACCATATATTTT. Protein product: CASSPDRGPNSGNTIYF.